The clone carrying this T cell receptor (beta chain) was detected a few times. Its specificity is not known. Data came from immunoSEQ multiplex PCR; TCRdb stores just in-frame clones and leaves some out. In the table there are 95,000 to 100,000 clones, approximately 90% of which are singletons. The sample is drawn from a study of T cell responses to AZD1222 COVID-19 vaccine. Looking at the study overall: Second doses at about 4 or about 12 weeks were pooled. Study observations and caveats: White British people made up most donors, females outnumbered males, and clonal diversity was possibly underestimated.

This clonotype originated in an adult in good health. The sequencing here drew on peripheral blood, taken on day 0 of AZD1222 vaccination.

The CDR3 sequence: CASRSGQYTEAFF. The CDR3 nucleotides read TGTGCCAGCCGAAGCGGGCAGTACACTGAAGCTTTCTTT. V is TRBV6-5 and J is TRBJ1-1; no reliable D call. V lost 8 bases, J lost 3 bases, and 13 bases lay in between. There are 13 residues in the CDR3. Germline CDR1 MNHEY, CDR2 SVGAGI.